The clone carrying this T cell receptor beta chain has only one observation. Germline CDR1 reads SGHRS; CDR2 reads YFSETQ. The CDR3 has 17 amino acids. Trimming left V 4 bases short and J 2 bases short, with 21 bases between. This specimen belongs to a study of identifying expanded T cells in peripheral blood. The table came from immunoSEQ multiplex PCR; TCRdb's copy has only in-frame clones and leaves some out. The sample includes 50,000 to 70,000 clones, 87% of them seen just once. The TCR was taken from a person aged 18 to 70 in good health. The chain combines TRBV5-1 with TRBJ1-2; no definite D call. The source material was blood. CDR3: CASSPATLPRGNYGYTF. DNA of the CDR3: TGCGCCAGCAGCCCGGCGACCCTACCTAGAGGGAACTATGGCTACACCTTC. Together with reference TRBV5-1 and TRBJ1-2, the CDR3 gives the full variable domain: KAGVTQTPRYLIKTRGQQVTLSCSPISGHRSVSWYQQTPGQGLQFLFEYFSETQRNKGNFPGRFSGRQFSNSRSEMNVSTLELGDSALYLCASSPATLPRGNYGYTFGSGTRLTVV.